This section outlines one T cell receptor beta chain sequence together with its context. The antigen is unknown. The V and J ends lost 3 bases and 1 base respectively, with 12 bases between them. Germline-derived CDR1 and CDR2 are SGHAT and FQNNGV. This CDR3 has 16 residues. The source of the sample is a study of cytomegalovirus exposure and HLA in healthy donors. Turning to the study itself: From 150 million to 200 million T cells, an earlier analysis saw approximately 110 million unique TCR beta sequences.

The PCR had 60 Vbeta and 13 Jbeta primers. Using immunoSEQ multiplex PCR, the repertoire was profiled, and TCRdb retains in-frame clones only, with some absent. Of about 57,000 clones in the sample, about 84% were seen once. Study observations and caveats: Serostatus for CMV was the only available immune exposure information. One variant, a missense change in DCLRE1C, was linked in a later analysis to TCR beta V- and J-gene trimming. An assumption of roughly uniform sequencing depth across donors underlay the presence/absence analyses.

The genes are TRBV11-2 and TRBJ1-4; weak D call: TRBD1 (6 bases). The sequenced sample was PBMCs. This clonotype was obtained from a male donor in good health and CMV-seronegative. CDR3 DNA: TGTGCCAGCAGCTTCGGCAGGGGAAGAACTAATGAAAAACTGTTTTTT. It yields the protein CASSFGRGRTNEKLFF.